The 11 T cell receptor beta chains below were found in one sample sequenced in a study of graft-versus-host responses after intestinal transplantation. The antigens these receptors bind are not known. The data were produced by immunoSEQ multiplex PCR, yet TCRdb's version contains in-frame clones alone and is incomplete. The sample contains some 90,000 clones, around 93% of which appear only once. Sequencing was performed on unstimulated CD8+ T cells sorted from spleen or lymph node cells, taken before transplant. These receptors were collected from a human donor who was the organ donor for an intestinal transplant.

V gene TRBV7-9 combines with J gene TRBJ2-3; no clear D gene. The germline V gene has CDR1 SEHNR and CDR2 FQNEAQ (reference sequence). The V and J ends lost 1 base and 6 bases respectively, with 5 bases between them. This CDR3 is 12 amino acids long. CDR3 loop: CASSLGVDTQYF. The CDR3 coding sequence is TGTGCCAGCAGCTTAGGAGTGGATACGCAGTATTTT. Together with reference TRBV7-9 and TRBJ2-3, the CDR3 gives the full variable domain: DTGVSQNPRHKITKRGQNVTFRCDPISEHNRLYWYRQTLGQGPEFLTYFQNEAQLEKSRLLSDRFSAERPKGSFSTLEIQRTEQGDSAMYLCASSLGVDTQYFGPGTRLTVL.

This chain connects TRBV9 to TRBJ2-1; 12 positions match TRBD2. There are 15 residues in the CDR3. The trim removed 4 bases at V and 10 bases at J, leaving 9 bases unmatched. Germline CDR1 and CDR2: SGDLS and YYNGEE. Here the CDR3 reads CASSYRLAGAAEQFF. CDR3 nucleotide sequence: TGTGCCAGCAGCTACCGACTAGCGGGGGCGGCGGAGCAGTTCTTC.

V and J are TRBV6-5 and TRBJ2-7, with 8 bases lining up with TRBD1. The germline V gene has CDR1 MNHEY and CDR2 SVGAGI. CDR3 size: 14 residues. J gave up 3 bases and V 0 bases, and 1 base lay outside the gene matches. DNA of the CDR3: TGTGCCAGCAGTTACTCTGACAGGGGCTACGAGCAGTACTTC. It yields the protein CASSYSDRGYEQYF.

V and J are TRBV4-3 and TRBJ2-5, with 7 positions matching TRBD2. J lost 1 base, V lost 2 bases, and 10 bases had no gene match. The germline gives CDR1 LGHNA, CDR2 YSLEER. The CDR3 is made up of 17 amino acids. The CDR3 loop is CASSQLPAGTLQETQYF. The CDR3, as DNA: TGCGCCAGCAGCCAATTGCCAGCGGGGACTCTCCAAGAGACCCAGTACTTC.

The V gene is TRBV9, the J gene TRBJ1-3; D is uncertain. V lost 0 bases and J 2 bases, leaving 9 bases between the germline ends. The CDR3 covers 15 residues. Germline V gives CDR1 SGDLS, CDR2 YYNGEE. CDR3 residues: CASSVAPETGNTIYF. The CDR3 coding sequence is TGTGCCAGCAGCGTAGCACCAGAAACTGGAAACACCATATATTTT.

The gene calls are TRBV7-8 and TRBJ2-6, with D maybe TRBD1 (5 bases). The CDR3 contains 17 residues. The V end was cut by 5 bases, the J end by 1 base, with 15 bases between. The V gene's germline CDR1 is SGHVS and CDR2 FQNEAQ. The CDR3 loop is CASSHTWAGSGANVLTF. The CDR3, as DNA: TGTGCCAGCAGCCATACATGGGCAGGGTCTGGGGCCAACGTCCTGACTTTC.

In the case of this clone: The sample contains more than one DNA sequence encoding this CDR3. The chain couples TRBV9 to TRBJ2-2, with 8 nucleotides matching TRBD2. The trim removed 2 bases at V and 3 bases at J, leaving 0 bases unmatched. From germline, CDR1 is SGDLS and CDR2 YYNGEE. This CDR3 region has 14 residues. CDR3 nucleotides: TGTGCCAGCAGCGTCGGGAGGGACACCGGGGAGCTGTTTTTT. Protein: CASSVGRDTGELFF. Together with reference TRBV9 and TRBJ2-2, the CDR3 gives the full variable domain: DSGVTQTPKHLITATGQRVTLRCSPRSGDLSVYWYQQSLDQGLQFLIQYYNGEERAKGNILERFSAQQFPDLHSELNLSSLELGDSALYFCASSVGRDTGELFFGEGSRLTVL.

This clone was counted once. This rearrangement joins TRBV9 to TRBJ2-1, with TRBD2 matching 9 bases. The CDR3 consists of 15 residues. With V trimmed by 3 bases and J by 2 bases, 3 bases remained unmatched. Germline loops: CDR1 SGDLS, CDR2 YYNGEE. The CDR3 DNA reads as TGTGCCAGCAGCGAAGCGGGGGGTACCTACAATGAGCAGTTCTTC. Its protein is CASSEAGGTYNEQFF.

This rearrangement joins TRBV4-3 to TRBJ2-1; TRBD2 matches at 9 bases. CDR1 LGHNA and CDR2 YSLEER come from the germline V gene. The J segment lost 8 bases and the V segment lost 0 bases, leaving 8 bases of the junction unmatched. This CDR3 contains 16 residues. The CDR3 DNA sequence: TGCGCCAGCAGCCAAGATTGGGCTAGCGGGGACCATGAGCAGTTCTTC. Its translation: CASSQDWASGDHEQFF.

This rearrangement joins TRBV29-1 to TRBJ2-7; 7 bases line up with TRBD1. Losses at the gene ends were 7 bases for V and 3 bases for J; bases not matched to a gene: 6. The length of the CDR3 is 12 residues. The V gene's germline CDR1 is SQVTM and CDR2 ANQGSEA. The CDR3 region is CSGRDSFYEQYF. CDR3 coding DNA: TGCAGCGGCCGGGACAGCTTCTACGAGCAGTACTTC.

This clone was detected a few times. This chain joins TRBV19 and TRBJ1-1, with D hard to call. The V gene's germline CDR1 is LNHDA and CDR2 SQIVND (reference sequence). The germline V and J ends were trimmed by 3 bases and 7 bases, with 15 bases remaining between them. The CDR3 is 14 residues long. The CDR3 bases are TGTGCCAGTAGTATCCCCCTTCGGAGGGATGAAGCTTTCTTT. Protein product: CASSIPLRRDEAFF.